This T cell receptor beta chain emerged from a study of blood T cell repertoires in COVID-19 (dated by TCRdb to 2019 to 2021). About the full investigation: Collaborator samples came from the United States, Italy and Spain and covered acute and convalescent phases of COVID-19. The material from the prospective study consisted of cDNA or gDNA derived from T cells, B-cell-depleted T cells, or PBMCs. The dataset comprised deeply sampled blood TCRbeta repertoires from subjects exposed to, actively infected with, or recovered from COVID-19. The repertoires were released in a freely available public database intended as a resource for research on the immune response to SARS-CoV-2. The samples were drawn from the first 160 participants of the ongoing ImmuneRACE study and from roughly 1,300 subjects provided by 6 global collaborators. A de-identified subject ID, COVID-19 status, age in years and sex were almost always included in the sample metadata. Where available, HLA class I and class II types were taken from metadata supplied by the sample provider and were not determined by assay-based typing.

TCRbeta CDR3 regions were amplified from genomic DNA using the immunoSEQ Assay, a bias-controlled multiplex PCR. The original pipeline was this. Within the assay, amplification of reference gene primers was used to estimate how many nucleated cells each sample contained. Sequence reads were collapsed and filtered to measure the absolute abundance of every unique TCRbeta CDR3 rearrangement. Productive Simpson clonality was computed per sample as the square root of Simpson's diversity index over productive rearrangements. In TCRdb, the immuneACCESS table is reduced to in-frame sequences with V and J assigned. These tables do not hold every clone; where another copy was compared, an unresolved V gene accounts for under half, and the others remain unexplained. That table gives V, J and clone size, and the DNA gave D and trimming. This sample has about 190,000 clones in its table, and 76% of those were observed once. The leading ten clones occupy about a sixth of the sample.

Participants in the prospective study were aged roughly 18 to 100 years, lived in some 24 United States geographic areas, and enrolled through a virtual design. Cohort assignment in the prospective study relied on participant-reported clinical history from a screening survey and a study questionnaire. Each participant in the prospective study had whole blood, serum and a nasopharyngeal or oropharyngeal swab collected by mobile phlebotomists. Additional blood draws and questionnaires over an approximately two-month period could optionally be provided by prospective study participants. Blood samples from the prospective study were shipped frozen or at room temperature prior to DNA extraction. For this clone: This clone's antigen is unknown. No per-base quality is available; no much larger clone lies one base away.

The germline V gene gives CDR1 as SNHLY and CDR2 as FYNNEI. Taken from cysteine to phenylalanine, the CDR3 has 13 residues. Of all the DNA, just the CDR3 is kept, 39 bases in frame from base 1. At the junction V is shortened by 3 bases and J by 6 bases; bases outside the gene matches: 3. Study-wide findings and limitations: How much clinical and demographic metadata was included differed by source and by participant, and the metadata was provided uncurated.

The receptor comes from a woman in her forties or fifties with acute COVID-19. This chain is built from TRBV2 and TRBJ1-2; the central 8 bases match TRBD1. Sequenced input: PBMCs or T cells enriched from blood (not recorded which). The DNA sequence is as follows: TGTGCCAGCAGTGATCCAGGGGGCAATGGCTACACCTTC. It specifies CASSDPGGNGYTF.